These 17 T cell receptor beta chains originate from one sample sequenced in a study of blood T cell repertoires in COVID-19. Assay used: immunoSEQ multiplex PCR; TCRdb lists only in-frame clones, some missing. In the table there are 85,000 to 120,000 clones, 71% of which are singletons. Sequenced: peripheral blood. All receptors derive from a human donor with acute or convalescent COVID-19. The donor label of this sample is uncertain.

The chain has TRBV19 and TRBJ2-3, with a weak D call TRBD1 (6 bases). V was shortened by 6 bases and J by 8 bases, with 15 bases between the two germline ends. Germline V gives CDR1 LNHDA, CDR2 SQIVND (reference sequence). The CDR3 is 13 residues long. The CDR3 here is CASRPTGSGTQYF. The DNA of the CDR3 is TGTGCCAGTAGGCCTACAGGGAGTGGTACGCAGTATTTT.

The CDR3 DNA is TGTGCCAGCAGCTCGGGACAGGGGAAGCCCCAGCATTTT. This codes for CASSSGQGKPQHF. The chain employs TRBV7-2 and TRBJ1-5; 10 bases fit TRBD1. With V trimmed by 4 bases and J by 8 bases, 2 bases remained unmatched. This CDR3 region has 13 residues. Germline V lookup: CDR1 SGHTA, CDR2 FQGNSA.

V usage is TRBV18 and J usage is TRBJ1-2; 9 bases map to TRBD1. The V gene end was trimmed by 3 bases and the J gene end by 6 bases; junction bases not matched to a gene: 8. The V gene's germline CDR1 is KGHSH and CDR2 LQKENI. The CDR3 has 15 amino acids. CDR3 sequence reads: CASSPAYRGRDGYTF. CDR3 in DNA: TGTGCCAGCTCACCCGCCTACAGGGGGCGAGATGGCTACACCTTC.

The chain is built from TRBV2 and TRBJ2-1; D may be TRBD1 (5 bases). V lost 8 bases to trimming and J lost 7 bases, with 9 bases between them. This CDR3 contains 11 residues. Germline values: CDR1 SNHLY, CDR2 FYNNEI. DNA for the CDR3: TGTGCCAGCGAACAGGCAAATGAGCAGTTCTTC. Residues: CASEQANEQFF.

This clone appeared a single time. This chain uses TRBV27 with TRBJ2-3, with 7 bases identical to TRBD2. After removal of 4 bases from V and 2 bases from J, the junction contained 12 bases not matched to a gene. The CDR3 sequence is 17 residues long. Per the germline V gene, CDR1 is MNHEY and CDR2 is SMNVEV (reference sequence). As DNA, the CDR3 is TGTGCCAGCAGTTCCTTTCATCGGGGGGAGCTCACAGATACGCAGTATTTT. Its translation is CASSSFHRGELTDTQYF.

The chain carries TRBV2 and TRBJ2-5; TRBD1 matches 7 bases. The CDR3 loop spans 12 amino acids. Trimming took 6 bases from V and 6 from J; bases not matched to a gene: 4. The V gene's germline CDR1 is SNHLY and CDR2 FYNNEI. The DNA for the CDR3 is TGTGCCAGCAGGGGACAGTCCCAGACCCAGTACTTC. It yields the protein CASRGQSQTQYF. Drawing the rest from reference TRBV2 and TRBJ2-5, the complete variable domain is EPEVTQTPSHQVTQMGQEVILRCVPISNHLYFYWYRQILGQKVEFLVSFYNNEISEKSEIFDDQFSVERPDGSNFTLKIRSTKLEDSAMYFCASRGQSQTQYFGPGTRLLVL.

The chain couples TRBV18 to TRBJ1-3; 11 positions agree with TRBD1. The germline CDR1 and CDR2 sequences are KGHSH and LQKENI. Trimming cost V 2 bases and J 5 bases; bases outside gene matches: 5. The CDR3 spans 16 residues. The CDR3 DNA reads as TGTGCCAGCTCACCATCCGGACAGGGGGCTAGAAACACCATATATTTT. Translation gives CASSPSGQGARNTIYF.

The chain carries TRBV4-2 and TRBJ1-2; TRBD1 aligns across 7 bases. J lost 5 bases, V lost 0 bases, and 6 bases had no gene match. Germline V gene sequence: CDR1 LGHNA, CDR2 YNFKEQ. The CDR3 has 15 amino acids. The CDR3 spells CASSQDAGQPYGYTF. As DNA, the CDR3 is TGTGCCAGCAGCCAAGACGCGGGACAGCCGTATGGCTACACCTTC.

This clone was observed a few times. Written as DNA, the CDR3 is TGTGCCAGCAGTTTATTGGCCCTCCGGGACAGGGACAATCAGCCCCAGCATTTT. As protein: CASSLLALRDRDNQPQHF. J is TRBJ1-5 and V is TRBV28, with 9 bases matching TRBD1. Trimming at V came to 1 base and at J to 3 bases, leaving 10 bases not matched to a gene. Germline values: CDR1 MDHEN, CDR2 SYDVKM. The CDR3 has 18 amino acids.

This clone appeared once. The chain carries TRBV5-1 and TRBJ2-5, with 7 bases aligning to TRBD1. CDR1 SGHRS and CDR2 YFSETQ come from the germline V gene. V lost 0 bases and J lost 5; bases outside the gene matches: 13. The CDR3 is 17 amino acids. CDR3 sequence reads: CASSLAMDRLRAETQYF. The CDR3 DNA sequence: TGCGCCAGCAGCTTGGCCATGGACAGGTTGCGCGCGGAGACCCAGTACTTC.

This clone was recorded only once. The chain links TRBV24-1 to TRBJ1-5; D is ambiguous. Germline CDR1 is KGHDR and CDR2 is SFDVKD. The CDR3 is 15 amino acids. V was clipped by 4 bases and J by 3 bases, with 12 bases between them. CDR3 amino acids: CATSDPLGDNQPQHF. The CDR3 bases are TGTGCCACCAGTGACCCGCTCGGGGACAATCAGCCCCAGCATTTT.

The chain has TRBV6-5 and TRBJ1-2; D gene ambiguous. The V end was cut by 2 bases, the J end by 2 bases, with 6 bases between. Germline V CDR1 and CDR2: MNHEY, SVGAGI. This CDR3 has 13 residues. CDR3 in DNA: TGTGCCAGCAGTTACGACAACAACTATGGCTACACCTTC. This translates into CASSYDNNYGYTF.

This clone was picked up a small number of times. The V call is TRBV19, the J call TRBJ1-6, with 7 bases that match TRBD1. CDR1 and CDR2 (germline): LNHDA, SQIVND (reference sequence). The CDR3 spans 16 residues. V lost 6 bases to trimming and J lost 7 bases; unmatched junction nucleotides: 12. CDR3 in amino acids: CASSPTGTALNSPLHF. In DNA, the CDR3 is TGTGCCAGTAGCCCCACCGGGACAGCGTTAAATTCACCCCTCCACTTT.

This clone was observed a handful of times. The chain combines TRBV6-5 with TRBJ1-4, with unresolved D. The CDR3 spans 13 residues. From germline, CDR1 is MNHEY and CDR2 SVGAGI. Trimming took off 6 bases at V and 10 bases at J, with 15 bases between the two ends. The CDR3 is CASRTAREGKLFF. The CDR3, as DNA: TGTGCCAGCAGAACAGCTAGGGAGGGAAAACTGTTTTTT.

The table lists this clone with a few counts. This rearrangement joins TRBV15 to TRBJ1-5, with D possibly being TRBD1 (5 bases). V was trimmed by 1 base and J by 5 bases, leaving 15 bases between them. This CDR3 region has 16 residues. Looked up from germline, CDR1 is LNHNV and CDR2 is YYDKDF (reference sequence). CDR3 DNA sequence: TGTGCCACCAGCAGAGGGGGGGGACTCAATTATCAGCCCCAGCATTTT. Translating it yields CATSRGGGLNYQPQHF.

The V and J genes are TRBV19 and TRBJ1-5; weak D call: TRBD1 (6 bases). Per the germline V gene, CDR1 is LNHDA and CDR2 is SQIVND (reference sequence). CDR3 length equals 16 residues. Deletions cut 7 bases from V and 3 bases from J, with 19 bases between. CDR3 amino acids: CASTLDRDTINQPQHF. The CDR3, as DNA: TGTGCCAGTACTCTGGACCGGGACACCATCAATCAGCCCCAGCATTTT.

V usage is TRBV5-1 and J usage is TRBJ2-2; 9 bases are a match to TRBD1. The ends lost 2 bases at V and 5 bases at J; junction bases unmatched: 1. Germline V gene sequence: CDR1 SGHRS, CDR2 YFSETQ. There are 14 residues in the CDR3. CDR3 sequence (DNA): TGCGCCAGCAGCTTTGACAGGGGGACCGGGGAGCTGTTTTTT. Translated: CASSFDRGTGELFF.